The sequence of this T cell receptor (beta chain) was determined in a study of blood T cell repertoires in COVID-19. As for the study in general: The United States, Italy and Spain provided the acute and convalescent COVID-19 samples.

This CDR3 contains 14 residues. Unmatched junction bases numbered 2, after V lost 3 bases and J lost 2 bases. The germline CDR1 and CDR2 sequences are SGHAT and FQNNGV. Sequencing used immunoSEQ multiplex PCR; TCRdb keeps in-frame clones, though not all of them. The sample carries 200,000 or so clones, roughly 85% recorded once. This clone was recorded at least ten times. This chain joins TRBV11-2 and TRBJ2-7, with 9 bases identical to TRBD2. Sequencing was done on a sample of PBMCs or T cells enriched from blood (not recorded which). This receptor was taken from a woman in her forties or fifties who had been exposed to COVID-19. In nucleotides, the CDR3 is TGTGCCAGCAGCTTTAGCGGGGGACCCTACGAGCAGTACTTC. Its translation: CASSFSGGPYEQYF.